A single sample gave rise to the 25 T cell receptor beta chains below, sequenced in a study of T cells in Graves' hyperthyroidism and ophthalmopathy. Regions amplified from RNA transcripts were the TCR beta CDR3 regions. First-round RT-PCR targeting the TCR CDR3 was performed with the HTBI primer set. TCRdb called the multiplex PCR reads again in MiXCR, with one record for every CDR3 protein. The sample yields about 300,000 distinct CDR3 sequences, less than 20% seen once. The sample was blood. These TCRs come from a man between 45 and 60 years old with Graves' ophthalmopathy.

The V call is TRBV19, the J call TRBJ1-5, with 12 bases fitting TRBD1. The CDR3 runs to 17 residues. With 6 bases clipped from V and 1 base from J, the junction kept 7 bases outside the gene matches. Germline V gene data show CDR1 as LNHDA and CDR2 as SQIVND (reference sequence). CDR3 sequence (DNA): TGTGCCAGTAGGTCCGGGACAGGGGGCTTGAGCAATCAGCCCCAGCATTTT. Its translation: CASRSGTGGLSNQPQHF.

V gene TRBV20-1 combines with J gene TRBJ2-1; D is undetermined. CDR1 is DFQATT and CDR2 is SNEGSKA in the germline V gene (reference sequence). The CDR3 runs 11 residues. V dropped 0 bases and J dropped 10 bases, with 7 bases sitting between them. The CDR3 DNA sequence: TGCAGTGCTAGAGAGTCAGCGGAGCAGTTCTTC. Amino acids: CSARESAEQFF.

The chain uses TRBV12-3 or TRBV12-4 and TRBJ1-1, with a weak D call TRBD1 (5 bases). CDR3 length: 15 amino acids. Trimming removed 2 bases at V and 7 bases at J, with 17 bases between. The CDR3: CASSLMGGNRGEAFF. The CDR3 nucleotides are TGTGCCAGCAGTTTAATGGGGGGGAATCGCGGTGAAGCTTTCTTT.

J is TRBJ2-1 and V is TRBV9; D possibly uses TRBD1 or TRBD2 (5 bases each). Trimming removed 3 bases from V and 5 bases from J, with 15 bases in between. Germline CDR1 reads SGDLS; CDR2 reads YYNGEE. The CDR3 is 15 residues long. The chain's CDR3 is CASSASSLGDNEQFF. In nucleotides, the CDR3 is TGTGCCAGCAGCGCATCCTCCCTGGGGGACAATGAGCAGTTCTTC.

The chain recombines TRBV5-1 with TRBJ1-4; 9 bases align to TRBD1. This CDR3 is built from 16 residues. CDR1 is SGHRS, CDR2 YFSETQ, per germline. V lost 7 bases and J lost 7; bases outside the gene matches: 14. CDR3 sequence: CASGIGTGRVGEKLFF. In DNA form, the CDR3 reads TGCGCCAGCGGCATCGGGACAGGGCGGGTCGGTGAAAAACTGTTTTTT.

The V and J genes are TRBV10-3 and TRBJ1-1; TRBD1 is a possible D gene (5 bases). This CDR3 comprises 15 residues. The V gene's germline CDR1 is ENHRY and CDR2 SYGVKD. V shed 3 bases and J shed 1 base, with 12 bases lying between them. Written as DNA, the CDR3 is TGTGCCATCAGTGAACGGGACGGAGAGAACACTGAAGCTTTCTTT. Amino acids: CAISERDGENTEAFF.

This clonotype was counted between two and nine times. CDR3 sequence (DNA): TGTGCCAGCAGAACCGGGACAGGGATTAATCAGCCCCAGCATTTT. Protein: CASRTGTGINQPQHF. This sequence joins TRBV12-3 or TRBV12-4 and TRBJ1-5; 9 bases map to TRBD1. This CDR3 is 15 amino acids long. Unmatched junction bases numbered 7, after V lost 6 bases and J lost 4 bases.

This clonotype was seen at least ten times. CDR3 sequence reads: CSANGLAGETYEQYF. The CDR3 nucleotides are TGCAGTGCTAACGGACTAGCGGGAGAAACCTACGAGCAGTACTTC. The chain couples TRBV20-1 to TRBJ2-7; 13 bases fit TRBD2. The CDR3 contains 15 residues. Germline CDR1 and CDR2: DFQATT and SNEGSKA (reference sequence). V was pared by 4 bases and J by 2 bases, with 5 bases of the junction left unmatched.

This clonotype showed up just a few times. A read error may be the cause here, since a much bigger clone is one base away. The chain joins TRBV28 to TRBJ1-5; 12 bases agree with TRBD1. The V segment lost 11 bases and the J segment 9 bases; nucleotides outside the gene matches: 11. This CDR3 comprises 14 residues. Germline lookup yields CDR1 MDHEN and CDR2 SYDVKM. DNA of the CDR3: TGTGCCTGTCGGGACAGGGGGCTGAGTCGGCCCCAGCATTTT. It encodes CACRDRGLSRPQHF.

This clonotype was seen many times. V gene TRBV2 combines with J gene TRBJ2-5; 7 nucleotides line up with TRBD2. V lost 4 bases, J lost 5 bases, and 10 bases stayed unmatched. There are 15 residues in the CDR3. From germline, CDR1 is SNHLY and CDR2 FYNNEI. The CDR3 loop is CASSGGSGLAETQYF. The DNA for the CDR3 is TGTGCCAGCAGTGGGGGTAGCGGGTTGGCGGAGACCCAGTACTTC.

This clonotype came up a few times. This chain uses TRBV30 with TRBJ2-3; D unclear. V lost 8 bases and J 1 base, leaving 10 bases between the germline ends. In germline, CDR1 is GTSNPN, CDR2 SVGIG (reference sequence). The CDR3 is made up of 12 amino acids. The CDR3 bases are TGTGCCCAGGCGAGAGGCACAGATACGCAGTATTTT. Its protein product is CAQARGTDTQYF.

This clonotype was counted at least ten times. The chain is built from TRBV28 and TRBJ2-1, with 10 bases fitting TRBD1. CDR1 is MDHEN, CDR2 SYDVKM, per germline. V gave up 7 bases and J gave up 7 bases; unmatched junction bases: 13. The CDR3 is 16 amino acids. Written as DNA, the CDR3 is TGTGCCAGCAAGAGACCGGGACAGGGGAGGCGGAATGAGCAGTTCTTC. Protein sequence: CASKRPGQGRRNEQFF.

V gene TRBV5-1 combines with J gene TRBJ2-5; no clear D gene. CDR1 is SGHRS and CDR2 is YFSETQ in the germline V gene. This CDR3 region has 14 residues. The ends were cut back, 1 base at V and 0 bases at J, with 7 bases in the middle. This chain's CDR3 is CASSLYGHQETQYF. The CDR3 region has the DNA TGCGCCAGCAGCTTGTACGGCCACCAAGAGACCCAGTACTTC.

This clonotype showed up many times. In DNA, the CDR3 is TGTGCCAGCAGTACACGGGACAGACCCCCCTACGAGCAGTACTTC. Its protein is CASSTRDRPPYEQYF. The J gene is TRBJ2-7, the V gene TRBV28; 7 nucleotides align to TRBD1. From germline, CDR1 is MDHEN and CDR2 SYDVKM. The V segment lost 5 bases and the J segment 2 bases; nucleotides outside the gene matches: 9. The CDR3 runs 15 residues.

This clonotype was counted at least ten times. The chain is built from TRBV12-3 or TRBV12-4 and TRBJ2-1; 13 bases line up with TRBD2. CDR3 length equals 17 residues. V was pared by 0 bases and J by 2 bases, with 1 base of the junction left unmatched. The CDR3 DNA follows: TGTGCCAGCAGTTTAGCCGGACTAGCGGGGGCCTACAATGAGCAGTTCTTC. This sequence encodes CASSLAGLAGAYNEQFF.

In this sample, this clonotype turned up a few times. The CDR3 region is CSARGWGGDRPNEQFF. In nucleotides, the CDR3 is TGCAGTGCTAGAGGCTGGGGTGGAGACCGCCCCAATGAGCAGTTCTTC. V is TRBV20-1 and J is TRBJ2-1, with no clear D. Trimming left V 1 base short and J 6 bases short, with 19 bases between. Per germline, CDR1 DFQATT and CDR2 SNEGSKA (reference sequence). The CDR3 sequence is 16 residues long.

At least ten counts were recorded for this clonotype. The chain links TRBV28 to TRBJ1-4, with D uncertain. Germline CDR1 is MDHEN and CDR2 is SYDVKM. The CDR3 is made up of 17 amino acids. Trimming took 6 bases from V and 5 from J, leaving 22 bases between them. CDR3 nucleotide sequence: TGTGCCAGCAGCACCCTTCCCTTGACGGACTACAATGAAAAACTGTTTTTT. It codes for CASSTLPLTDYNEKLFF. The full variable domain, with the rest looked up from reference TRBV28 and TRBJ1-4, is DVKVTQSSRYLVKRTGEKVFLECVQDMDHENMFWYRQDPGLGLRLIYFSYDVKMKEKGDIPEGYSVSREKKERFSLILESASTNQTSMYLCASSTLPLTDYNEKLFFGSGTQLSVL.

This clonotype was detected many times. The rearrangement links TRBV5-1 to TRBJ2-1; TRBD1 is a possible D gene (6 bases). This CDR3 comprises 18 residues. V lost 0 bases and J 0 bases, leaving 16 bases between the germline ends. Per the germline V gene, CDR1 is SGHRS and CDR2 is YFSETQ. The CDR3 protein is CASSLGGRQADSYNEQFF. CDR3 sequence (DNA): TGCGCCAGCAGCTTGGGAGGGCGACAGGCCGACTCCTACAATGAGCAGTTCTTC. Combining the CDR3 with reference TRBV5-1 and TRBJ2-1 gives the whole variable domain KAGVTQTPRYLIKTRGQQVTLSCSPISGHRSVSWYQQTPGQGLQFLFEYFSETQRNKGNFPGRFSGRQFSNSRSEMNVSTLELGDSALYLCASSLGGRQADSYNEQFFGPGTRLTVL.

This clonotype was recorded a few times. The chain carries TRBV9 and TRBJ2-3; the match to TRBD2 covers 8 bases. CDR3 length: 14 amino acids. V was clipped by 5 bases and J by 6 bases; unmatched bases: 8. Germline V gives CDR1 SGDLS, CDR2 YYNGEE. The CDR3 region has the DNA TGTGCCAGCAGGGAGGGTAGCGGGACGGATACGCAGTATTTT. It specifies CASREGSGTDTQYF.

This clonotype appeared a single time. This chain connects TRBV5-1 to TRBJ1-1; perhaps TRBD1 as D (5 bases). This CDR3 region has 11 residues. CDR1 SGHRS and CDR2 YFSETQ come from the germline V gene. Trimming shortened V by 4 bases and J by 11 bases, and 12 bases separated the two germline ends. CDR3 sequence (DNA): TGCGCCAGCAGCCCGGGGGACCGGGCTTTCTTT. Amino acids: CASSPGDRAFF.

Many counts were recorded for this clonotype. The genes are TRBV6-2 or TRBV6-3 and TRBJ1-1; D gene unclear. The CDR3 spans 14 residues. Germline V gene data show CDR1 as MNHEY and CDR2 as SVGEGT. Trimming removed 2 bases from V and 1 base from J, with 8 bases in between. For the CDR3, the DNA is TGTGCCAGCAGTTACGGAGAGAGGAACACTGAAGCTTTCTTT. Encoded protein: CASSYGERNTEAFF.

As regards this clonotype: This may come from a read error, since a much larger clone is one base off. The chain uses TRBV12-3 or TRBV12-4 and TRBJ2-3; 10 nucleotides align to TRBD2. CDR3 length equals 16 residues. CDR3 in DNA: TGTGCCAGCAGGCTAGCGGGAGTAAGACGCACAGATACGCAGTGTTTT. Its translation: CASRLAGVRRTDTQCF.

The chain combines TRBV30 with TRBJ1-5, with D perhaps TRBD1 (5 bases). The CDR3 runs to 13 residues. Germline V gives CDR1 GTSNPN, CDR2 SVGIG (reference sequence). V was pared by 2 bases and J by 8 bases, with 13 bases between. Here the CDR3 DNA reads TGTGCCTGGAGTAAGCAGGGTGGAGAGCCCCAGCATTTT. Translation gives CAWSKQGGEPQHF.

In its sample, this clonotype was seen many times. The V call is TRBV2, the J call TRBJ2-1, with TRBD2 identical over 11 bases. Germline-derived CDR1 and CDR2 are SNHLY and FYNNEI. The CDR3 spans 17 residues. V shed 7 bases, J shed 7 bases, and the junction held 15 bases outside the gene matches. The CDR3 region is CASKGVAGGPRGNEQFF. The DNA of the CDR3 is TGTGCCAGCAAGGGGGTAGCGGGAGGGCCGCGGGGGAATGAGCAGTTCTTC.

This clonotype was seen ten or more times. The CDR3 DNA is TGTGCCAGCGATGACAGTTCGACAGCCTACGAGCAGTACTTC. As protein: CASDDSSTAYEQYF. The rearrangement uses TRBV2 and TRBJ2-7; maybe TRBD1 (5 bases). CDR3 length equals 14 residues. The germline gives CDR1 SNHLY, CDR2 FYNNEI. V was clipped by 8 bases and J by 2 bases, with 16 bases between them.